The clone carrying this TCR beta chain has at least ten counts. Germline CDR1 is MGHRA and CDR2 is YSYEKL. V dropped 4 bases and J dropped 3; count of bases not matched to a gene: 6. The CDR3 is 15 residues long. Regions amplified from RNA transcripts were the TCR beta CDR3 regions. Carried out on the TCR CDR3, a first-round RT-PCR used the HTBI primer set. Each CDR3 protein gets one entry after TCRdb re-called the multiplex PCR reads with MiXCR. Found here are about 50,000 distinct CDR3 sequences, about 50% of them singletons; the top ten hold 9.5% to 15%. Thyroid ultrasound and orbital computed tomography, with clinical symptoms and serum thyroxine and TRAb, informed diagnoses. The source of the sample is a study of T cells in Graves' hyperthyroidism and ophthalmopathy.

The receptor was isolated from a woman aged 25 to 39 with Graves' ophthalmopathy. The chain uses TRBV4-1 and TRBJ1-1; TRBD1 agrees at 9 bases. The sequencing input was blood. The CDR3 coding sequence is TGCGCCAGCAGCCTCGTTCGGACAGGGGACACTGAAGCTTTCTTT. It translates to CASSLVRTGDTEAFF.